This TCR beta chain emerged from a study of CD8+CD57+ T cells in acquired aplastic anemia. According to the study, genomic DNA was the template for TCR beta VDJ and CDR3 profiling. In TCRdb, the reads were re-called with MiXCR into one record per CDR3 protein. The table records about 180,000 distinct CDR3 sequences, about 47% of them present only once. Trimming removed 5 bases from V and 2 bases from J, with 10 bases in between. The CDR3 sequence is 12 residues long. The germline gives CDR1 DFQATT, CDR2 SNEGSKA (reference sequence). V and J are TRBV20-1 and TRBJ2-7; D ambiguous. The TCR was taken from a human donor in good health. Sequencing input: sorted CD4+, CD8+, or CD8+CD57+ T cells (not recorded which) from PBMCs. DNA for the CDR3: TGCAGTGCTTCGACCCTGGCCTACGAGCAGTACTTC. This encodes CSASTLAYEQYF.